The next 3 T cell receptor beta chains were all read from a single sample in a study of blood T cell repertoires in COVID-19. Generated by immunoSEQ multiplex PCR, the TCRdb table keeps only in-frame clones and is missing some. The sample shows 200,000 to 250,000 clones, about 87% of them seen only once. The sequenced material came from PBMCs or T cells enriched from blood (not recorded which). Receptor source: a man aged 50-59 years who had been exposed to COVID-19.

V gene TRBV5-1 combines with J gene TRBJ2-5; D is undetermined. Trimming pared 7 bases from V and 5 bases from J, leaving 9 bases between. The V gene's germline CDR1 is SGHRS and CDR2 YFSETQ. CDR3 length equals 11 residues. The CDR3 bases are TGCGCCAGCGGAGCCGGGGAGACCCAGTACTTC. Encoded protein: CASGAGETQYF.

The chain has TRBV11-2 and TRBJ2-3; D is perhaps TRBD1 (6 bases). This CDR3 comprises 15 residues. The germline V and J ends were trimmed by 3 bases and 1 base, with 11 bases remaining between them. CDR1 and CDR2 (germline): SGHAT, FQNNGV. Here the CDR3 reads CASSFTRTGTDTQYF. In DNA, the CDR3 is TGTGCCAGCAGCTTCACCCGGACAGGCACAGATACGCAGTATTTT. Looking up the rest from reference TRBV11-2 and TRBJ2-3 gives the full variable domain: EAGVAQSPRYKIIEKRQSVAFWCNPISGHATLYWYQQILGQGPKLLIQFQNNGVVDDSQLPKDRFSAERLKGVDSTLKIQPAKLEDSAVYLCASSFTRTGTDTQYFGPGTRLTVL.

The chain combines TRBV2 with TRBJ2-7; 9 positions match TRBD1. Germline-derived CDR1 and CDR2 are SNHLY and FYNNEI. CDR3 size: 15 residues. V gave up 8 bases and J gave up 2 bases; unmatched junction bases: 10. The CDR3 protein is CASLRTGEKTYEQYF. The CDR3 bases are TGTGCCAGCTTACGGACAGGGGAAAAGACCTACGAGCAGTACTTC.